This entry lists 23 T cell receptor beta chains sequenced from one sample in a study of cytomegalovirus exposure and HLA in healthy donors. Vbeta (60) and Jbeta (13) primers were used in the PCR. The protocol was immunoSEQ multiplex PCR, while the TCRdb copy is restricted to in-frame clones and leaves out a portion. In the table there are approximately 160,000 clones, around 76% of which are singletons. Specimen: PBMCs. The receptors here all came from a woman aged 40 to 50 in good health and CMV-seronegative.

This clone was seen a handful of times. V usage is TRBV6-6 and J usage is TRBJ1-1; tentative D call: TRBD1 (5 bases). V was trimmed by 6 bases and J by 1 base, leaving 12 bases between them. CDR3 size: 14 residues. Germline V gene data show CDR1 as MNHNY and CDR2 as SVGAGI (reference sequence). CDR3 DNA: TGTGCCAGCAGATCCCCGGGGGGGAACACTGAAGCTTTCTTT. It is translated as CASRSPGGNTEAFF.

On this clone: Germline is not matched at one junction end, which may reflect a read error. The chain recombines TRBV7-7 with TRBJ2-3; perhaps TRBD2 as D (6 bases). In germline, CDR1 is SSHAT, CDR2 FNYEAQ (reference sequence). The CDR3 is 14 amino acids. The CDR3 is CASSLRLGADTQYF. In DNA form, the CDR3 reads TGTGCTAGCAGCCTAAGACTAGGCGCAGATACGCAGTATTTT. Variable domain in full (rest from reference TRBV7-7 and TRBJ2-3): GAGVSQSPRYKVTKRGQDVTLRCDPISSHATLYWYQQALGQGPEFLTYFNYEAQPDKSGLPSDRFSAERPEGSISTLTIQRTEQRDSAMYRCASSLRLGADTQYFGPGTRLTVL.

This clone was detected a few times. The chain employs TRBV9 and TRBJ1-1; a weak D match, TRBD1 (5 bases). The length of the CDR3 is 14 residues. Trimming cost V 3 bases and J 10 bases, with 19 bases left between them. From germline, CDR1 is SGDLS and CDR2 YYNGEE. The CDR3 is CASSAREGIRPAFF. CDR3 bases: TGTGCCAGCAGCGCCCGGGAGGGGATCCGTCCAGCTTTCTTT. The full variable domain, completed using reference TRBV9 and TRBJ1-1, is DSGVTQTPKHLITATGQRVTLRCSPRSGDLSVYWYQQSLDQGLQFLIQYYNGEERAKGNILERFSAQQFPDLHSELNLSSLELGDSALYFCASSAREGIRPAFFGQGTRLTVV.

This clone was found a few times. V usage is TRBV11-2 and J usage is TRBJ2-7; perhaps TRBD2 as D (5 bases). In germline, CDR1 is SGHAT, CDR2 FQNNGV. Trimming left V 1 base short and J 6 bases short, with 16 bases between. The CDR3 has 15 amino acids. The DNA of the CDR3 is TGTGCCAGCAGCTTAGCCGAGGGCTCTGGGTTCGAGCAGTACTTC. The encoded protein is CASSLAEGSGFEQYF.

The V call is TRBV16, the J call TRBJ2-7, with no clear D. V lost 3 bases and J lost 1, with 4 bases in between. The CDR3 runs 12 residues. CDR1 and CDR2 from the germline V gene are KGHSY and FQNENV. CDR3 amino acids: CASSHGSYEQYF. The CDR3 DNA is TGTGCCAGCAGCCACGGGTCCTACGAGCAGTACTTC.

The CDR3 spells CASSYSTVQYEQYF. The CDR3 bases are TGTGCCAGCAGTTACTCGACAGTACAATACGAGCAGTACTTC. The gene calls are TRBV6-5 and TRBJ2-7; possible D gene TRBD1, 5 bases. The V and J ends lost 0 bases and 4 bases respectively, with 10 bases between them. CDR1 is MNHEY and CDR2 is SVGAGI in the germline V gene. The CDR3 has 14 residues.

This chain joins TRBV5-1 and TRBJ2-5; a possible D gene is TRBD2 (5 bases). Germline loops: CDR1 SGHRS, CDR2 YFSETQ. CDR3 length equals 15 residues. V was pared by 6 bases and J by 2 bases, with 17 bases between. The CDR3 nucleotides read TGCGCCAGCAAGGACTCTTCGGCAGCTCAAGAGACCCAGTACTTC. It specifies CASKDSSAAQETQYF.

The rearrangement links TRBV2 to TRBJ2-2, with D possibly being TRBD2 (5 bases). The CDR3 has 13 residues. V dropped 0 bases and J dropped 6 bases, with 5 bases sitting between them. Germline CDR1 SNHLY, CDR2 FYNNEI. CDR3 loop: CASSEARAGELFF. In DNA form, the CDR3 reads TGTGCCAGCAGTGAAGCGCGGGCCGGGGAGCTGTTTTTT.

Only one count was recorded for this clone. The genes are TRBV9 and TRBJ2-3, with unresolved D. Trimming pared 0 bases from V and 2 bases from J, leaving 10 bases between. In germline, CDR1 is SGDLS, CDR2 YYNGEE. The CDR3 extends over 15 amino acids. The CDR3 protein is CASSVATGFTDTQYF. The CDR3, as DNA: TGTGCCAGCAGCGTAGCTACTGGTTTCACAGATACGCAGTATTTT.

This clone was counted a few times. V gene TRBV5-6 combines with J gene TRBJ2-3; maybe TRBD1 (7 bases). V lost 0 bases to trimming and J lost 4 bases, with 12 bases between them. The CDR3 is made up of 15 amino acids. Germline V gene lookup returns CDR1 SGHDT and CDR2 YYEEEE. For the CDR3, the DNA is TGTGCCAGCAGCTTGGTTGGAGGGGGCCCAGATACGCAGTATTTT. Amino acids: CASSLVGGGPDTQYF.

The rearrangement uses TRBV11-3 and TRBJ1-1; D is possibly TRBD1 (5 bases). The V and J ends lost 5 bases and 1 base respectively, with 14 bases between them. Germline assignment: CDR1 SGHNT and CDR2 YENEEA. The CDR3 covers 15 residues. CDR3: CASSPDSDGNTEAFF. In nucleotides, the CDR3 is TGTGCCAGCAGCCCTGACAGTGATGGGAACACTGAAGCTTTCTTT.

The chain has TRBV18 and TRBJ2-7; D might be TRBD2 (6 bases). V lost 3 bases, J lost 2 bases, and 11 bases lay in between. Germline V lookup: CDR1 KGHSH, CDR2 LQKENI. CDR3 size: 14 residues. The CDR3 reads CASSPPGLPYEQYF. CDR3 sequence (DNA): TGTGCCAGCTCACCCCCGGGACTGCCCTACGAGCAGTACTTC.

The V gene is TRBV30, the J gene TRBJ1-5; TRBD1 aligns across 9 bases. V dropped 1 base and J dropped 9; count of bases not matched to a gene: 4. Germline loops: CDR1 GTSNPN, CDR2 SVGIG (reference sequence). CDR3 size: 13 residues. CDR3 sequence: CAWSASTGGPQHF. For the CDR3, the DNA is TGTGCCTGGAGTGCCTCGACAGGGGGGCCCCAGCATTTT.

For this clone: Other DNA sequences in the sample encode the same CDR3. The chain has TRBV9 and TRBJ1-1; no firm D call. Germline V gives CDR1 SGDLS, CDR2 YYNGEE. This CDR3 spans 14 amino acids. With 2 bases removed from V and 1 base from J, the gap between germline ends came to 9 bases. DNA for the CDR3: TGTGCCAGCAGCGTCGGCGGATCGAACACTGAAGCTTTCTTT. Protein: CASSVGGSNTEAFF.

The chain has TRBV27 and TRBJ2-3; D may be TRBD2 (5 bases). The ends were cut back, 3 bases at V and 4 bases at J, with 14 bases in the middle. CDR1 and CDR2 from the germline V gene are MNHEY and SMNVEV (reference sequence). This CDR3 comprises 15 residues. The chain's CDR3 is CASSFSGSLPDTQYF. In DNA, the CDR3 is TGTGCCAGCAGTTTTAGTGGGAGTCTCCCAGATACGCAGTATTTT.

The chain uses TRBV5-1 and TRBJ1-2; 7 nucleotides agree with TRBD1. CDR1 is SGHRS, CDR2 YFSETQ, per germline. V shed 0 bases and J 6 bases; nucleotides not matched to a gene: 11. CDR3 length equals 16 residues. CDR3 amino acids: CASSLDRGVSLDGYTF. CDR3 in DNA: TGCGCCAGCAGCTTGGACAGGGGAGTCTCTCTTGATGGCTACACCTTC.

This clone was found a few times. The rearrangement links TRBV27 to TRBJ1-2; 7 bases agree with TRBD1. Trimming at V came to 6 bases and at J to 7 bases, leaving 14 bases not matched to a gene. CDR1 and CDR2 (germline): MNHEY, SMNVEV (reference sequence). The CDR3 runs to 15 residues. The CDR3 loop is CASSRDSRFKGGYTF. The CDR3 DNA reads TGTGCCAGCAGCAGGGACAGCAGATTTAAGGGTGGCTACACCTTC.

The V and J genes are TRBV4-1 and TRBJ2-6, with TRBD2 matching over 7 bases. This CDR3 spans 17 amino acids. Germline-derived CDR1 and CDR2 are MGHRA and YSYEKL. The ends lost 0 bases at V and 4 bases at J; junction bases unmatched: 6. CDR3 bases: TGCGCCAGCAGCCAAGAGGGGAGCGGGACCGGGGCCAACGTCCTGACTTTC. Amino acid sequence: CASSQEGSGTGANVLTF.

The V gene is TRBV7-9, the J gene TRBJ2-5; 14 bases are shared with TRBD2. Per germline, CDR1 SEHNR and CDR2 FQNEAQ (reference sequence). There are 15 residues in the CDR3. J gave up 9 bases and V 5 bases, and 8 bases lay outside the gene matches. CDR3 protein: CASSTGLAGVEAQYF. As DNA, the CDR3 is TGTGCCAGCAGCACGGGACTAGCGGGAGTTGAGGCCCAGTACTTC.

The CDR3 spells CASSLGGPANTEAFF. As DNA, the CDR3 is TGTGCCAGCAGCTTAGGAGGTCCCGCGAACACTGAAGCTTTCTTT. This chain connects TRBV7-2 to TRBJ1-1, with D unresolved. V shed 1 base and J shed 1 base, with 10 bases lying between them. CDR1 and CDR2 from the germline V gene are SGHTA and FQGNSA. The CDR3 contains 15 residues.

V is TRBV14 and J is TRBJ1-2; 8 bases line up with TRBD1. Germline CDR1 SGHDN, CDR2 FVKESK. J gave up 5 bases and V 6 bases, and 5 bases lay outside the gene matches. This CDR3 region has 13 residues. The CDR3 loop is CASRPGGGYGYTF. The CDR3 coding sequence is TGTGCCAGCAGACCAGGGGGCGGGTATGGCTACACCTTC.

This sequence joins TRBV7-9 and TRBJ1-1, with D hard to call. Trimming left V 5 bases short and J 1 base short, with 8 bases between. The V gene's germline CDR1 is SEHNR and CDR2 FQNEAQ (reference sequence). The CDR3 extends over 13 amino acids. CDR3 region: CASSPQANTEAFF. In DNA, the CDR3 is TGTGCCAGCAGCCCCCAAGCGAACACTGAAGCTTTCTTT.

The CDR3 loop reads CASSFTLTDEQYF. The CDR3 bases are TGTGCCAGCAGCTTTACCCTCACAGACGAGCAGTACTTC. The chain uses TRBV11-2 and TRBJ2-7; D gene unclear. Germline V lookup: CDR1 SGHAT, CDR2 FQNNGV. The CDR3 is made up of 13 amino acids. V was clipped by 3 bases and J by 5 bases, with 11 bases between them.